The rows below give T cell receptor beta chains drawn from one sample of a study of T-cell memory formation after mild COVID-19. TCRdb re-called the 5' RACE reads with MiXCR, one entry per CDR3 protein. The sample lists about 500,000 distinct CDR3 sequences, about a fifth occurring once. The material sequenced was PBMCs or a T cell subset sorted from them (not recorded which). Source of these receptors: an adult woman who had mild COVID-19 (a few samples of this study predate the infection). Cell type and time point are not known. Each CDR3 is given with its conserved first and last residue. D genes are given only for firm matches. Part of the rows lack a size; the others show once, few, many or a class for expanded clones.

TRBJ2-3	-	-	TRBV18	CASSAPVGDTQYF	TGTGCCAGCTCGGCTCCAGTGGGAGATACGCAGTATTTT
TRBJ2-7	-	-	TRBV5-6	CASSSRGGGEQYF	TGTGCCAGCAGCTCTCGGGGAGGGGGCGAGCAGTACTTC
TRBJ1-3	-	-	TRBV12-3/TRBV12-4	CASSLRGLHTIYF	TGTGCCAGCAGTTTGCGGGGGTTGCACACCATATATTTT
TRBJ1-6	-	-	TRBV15	CATSRRQVINSPLHF	TGTGCCACCAGCAGAAGACAAGTTATAAATTCACCCCTCCACTTT
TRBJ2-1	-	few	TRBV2	CASRVQVYREQFF	TGTGCCAGCAGGGTCCAGGTATACCGCGAGCAGTTCTTC
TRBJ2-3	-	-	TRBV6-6	CASSYAGFTDTQYF	TGTGCCAGCAGTTATGCGGGGTTCACAGATACGCAGTATTTT
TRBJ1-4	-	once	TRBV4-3	CASSFRGYNEKLFF	TGCGCCAGCAGCTTCCGGGGGTATAATGAAAAACTGTTTTTT
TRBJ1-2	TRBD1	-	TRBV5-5	CASSSDGQGAEGYGYTF	TGTGCCAGCAGCTCCGACGGACAGGGGGCAGAAGGCTATGGCTACACCTTC
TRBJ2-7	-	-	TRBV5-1	CASSLVNDRSYEQYF	TGCGCCAGCAGCTTGGTAAATGACAGATCCTACGAGCAGTACTTC
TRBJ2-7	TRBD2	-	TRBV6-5	CASSSGLAVYEQYF	TGTGCCAGCAGTTCGGGACTAGCGGTCTACGAGCAGTACTTC
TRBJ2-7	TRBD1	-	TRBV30	CAWSGTGGGSYEQYF	TGTGCCTGGAGCGGGACAGGGGGGGGCTCCTACGAGCAGTACTTC
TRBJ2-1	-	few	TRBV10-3	CAISGGYEQFF	TGTGCCATCAGTGGGGGCTATGAGCAGTTCTTC
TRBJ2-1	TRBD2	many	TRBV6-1	CASSLGLAGGVGEQFF	TGTGCCAGCAGCTTGGGTCTAGCGGGAGGGGTTGGTGAGCAGTTCTTC
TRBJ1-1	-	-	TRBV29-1	CSVVGGDTKAFF	TGCAGCGTTGTTGGGGGTGATACTAAAGCTTTCTTT
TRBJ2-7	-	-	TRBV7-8	CASSLESAGASYEQYF	TGTGCCAGCAGCTTAGAGTCGGCAGGGGCCTCCTACGAGCAGTACTTC
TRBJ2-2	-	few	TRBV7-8	CASSSHRAPTGELFF	TGTGCCAGCAGCTCGCACAGGGCCCCCACCGGGGAGCTGTTTTTT
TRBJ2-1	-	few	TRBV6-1	CATDQDSLGYEQFF	TGTGCCACCGACCAGGACAGCCTTGGCTATGAGCAGTTCTTC
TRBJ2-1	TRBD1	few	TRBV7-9	CASSLRTGSSYNEQFF	TGTGCCAGCAGCCTCAGGACAGGGAGCTCCTACAATGAGCAGTTCTTC
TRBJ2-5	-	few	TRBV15	CATSRDIWETQYF	TGTGCCACCAGCAGAGATATTTGGGAGACCCAGTACTTC
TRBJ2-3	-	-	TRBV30	CALTSWSLTDTQYF	TGTGCCCTCACTAGCTGGAGTCTCACAGATACGCAGTATTTT
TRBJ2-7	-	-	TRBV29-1	CSVEDPNNSYEQYF	TGCAGCGTTGAAGATCCGAACAACTCCTACGAGCAGTACTTC
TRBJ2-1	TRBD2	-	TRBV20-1	CSAKPSPASGSYNEQFF	TGCAGTGCTAAACCAAGCCCGGCTAGCGGCTCCTACAATGAGCAGTTCTTC
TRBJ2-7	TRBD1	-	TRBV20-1	CSAVSGTGVYEQYF	TGCAGTGCTGTCTCCGGGACAGGGGTTTACGAGCAGTACTTC
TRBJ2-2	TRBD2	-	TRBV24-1	CATSDGLAGWTGELFF	TGTGCCACCAGTGACGGACTAGCGGGATGGACCGGGGAGCTGTTTTTT